A selection of T cell receptor beta chains follows, all from one sample in a study of identical twins. From the 5' RACE reads, TCRdb called clonotypes with MiXCR, one entry per CDR3 protein. The sample carries 200,000 to 300,000 distinct CDR3 sequences, 8% to 11% recorded once. The specimen was memory T cells sorted from blood. The receptors come from a man in his fifties in good health. CDR3s include the opening cysteine and the closing phenylalanine or tryptophan. D genes are given only for firm matches. Size is stated for part of the rows, as once, few or many counts, or as a class when the clone is expanded.

j_call | clone_size | d_call | v_call | cdr3_aa | cdr3_nt
TRBJ2-7 | many | NA | TRBV4-1 | CASSQDWRSYEQYF | TGCGCCAGCAGCCAAGATTGGAGGAGCTACGAGCAGTACTTC
TRBJ2-7 | NA | TRBD2 | TRBV28 | CASSSPLAGGYSYEQYF | TGTGCCAGCAGTTCCCCTTTAGCGGGAGGGTACTCCTACGAGCAGTACTTC
TRBJ2-2 | many | NA | TRBV7-8 | CASSLARVTNTGELFF | TGTGCCAGCAGCCTGGCCAGGGTAACGAACACCGGGGAGCTGTTTTTT
TRBJ2-5 | few | TRBD2 | TRBV28 | CASRPTGGGRETQYF | TGTGCCAGCAGACCCACGGGGGGGGGCCGGGAGACCCAGTACTTC
TRBJ2-4 | few | NA | TRBV15 | CATSRRRDIQYF | TGTGCCACCAGCAGACGCCGGGACATTCAGTACTTC
TRBJ1-2 | many | NA | TRBV9 | CASSAGSYGYTF | TGTGCCAGCAGCGCCGGGAGCTATGGCTACACCTTC
TRBJ1-1 | NA | NA | TRBV6-5 | CASSYGGRVDTEAFF | TGTGCCAGCAGTTACGGGGGGCGGGTCGACACTGAAGCTTTCTTT
TRBJ1-6 | many | NA | TRBV4-2 | CASSRRRTNSPLHF | TGTGCCAGCAGCAGGAGGCGCACGAATTCACCCCTCCACTTT
TRBJ2-1 | many | TRBD2 | TRBV7-9 | CASSLGTSSNEQFF | TGTGCCAGCAGCTTAGGGACTAGCAGCAATGAGCAGTTCTTC
TRBJ2-7 | many | TRBD1 | TRBV12-3/TRBV12-4 | CASSLGQASDEQYF | TGTGCCAGCAGCCTCGGACAGGCCAGCGACGAGCAGTACTTC
TRBJ2-1 | many | NA | TRBV20-1 | CSASSVNEQFF | TGCAGTGCTAGCTCTGTCAATGAGCAGTTCTTC
TRBJ2-1 | many | TRBD1 | TRBV12-3/TRBV12-4 | CASRRGLIAYNEQFF | TGTGCCAGCAGAAGGGGGCTTATCGCCTACAATGAGCAGTTCTTC
TRBJ2-2 | few | NA | TRBV12-3/TRBV12-4 | CASREGSGELFF | TGTGCCAGCAGAGAGGGTTCCGGGGAGCTGTTTTTT
TRBJ2-7 | NA | TRBD2 | TRBV9 | CASSPGTSWYEQYF | TGTGCCAGCAGCCCCGGGACTAGTTGGTACGAGCAGTACTTC
TRBJ1-1 | many | TRBD1 | TRBV5-1 | CASSLGGQAEAFF | TGCGCCAGCAGCTTGGGGGGACAGGCTGAAGCTTTCTTT
TRBJ1-5 | NA | TRBD1 | TRBV19 | CASNLQGGNQPQHF | TGTGCCAGCAACCTTCAGGGGGGCAATCAGCCCCAGCATTTT
TRBJ2-3 | NA | NA | TRBV28 | CASSLSGLFGDTQYF | TGTGCCAGCAGTTTATCCGGACTATTCGGGGATACGCAGTATTTT
TRBJ2-5 | many | TRBD1 | TRBV29-1 | CSVGRGLKETQYF | TGCAGCGTTGGAAGGGGGCTTAAAGAGACCCAGTACTTC
TRBJ2-5 | few | TRBD1 | TRBV7-9 | CASSTGTGASETQYF | TGTGCCAGCAGCACCGGGACAGGGGCAAGCGAGACCCAGTACTTC
TRBJ1-5 | NA | NA | TRBV12-3/TRBV12-4 | CASSLGRGWGNQPQHF | TGTGCCAGCAGTTTGGGTCGAGGGTGGGGCAATCAGCCCCAGCATTTT
TRBJ2-4 | few | NA | TRBV27 | CASSPQTSFRAKNIQYF | TGTGCCAGCAGTCCCCAGACTAGTTTTCGAGCCAAAAACATTCAGTACTTC
TRBJ2-2 | many | NA | TRBV12-3/TRBV12-4 | CASSLGAAGELFF | TGTGCCAGCAGTCTGGGAGCCGCCGGGGAGCTGTTTTTT
TRBJ2-1 | many | TRBD2 | TRBV3-1 | CASSQGLAGTEQFF | TGTGCCAGCAGCCAGGGACTAGCGGGGACCGAGCAGTTCTTC
TRBJ1-1 | many | NA | TRBV5-1 | CASSLGLTPNTEAFF | TGCGCCAGCAGCTTGGGGTTGACACCAAACACTGAAGCTTTCTTT
TRBJ1-3 | few | TRBD1 | TRBV28 | CASRNRGENGNTIYF | TGTGCCAGCAGGAACAGGGGCGAAAATGGAAACACCATATATTTT
TRBJ2-3 | many | TRBD2 | TRBV10-3 | CAISPTLPGLAGSGDTQYF | TGTGCCATCAGTCCAACTTTACCGGGACTAGCGGGGTCGGGAGATACGCAGTATTTT
TRBJ2-2 | few | NA | TRBV6-2/TRBV6-3 | CASRMGGAANTGELFF | TGTGCCAGCAGGATGGGGGGGGCAGCGAACACCGGGGAGCTGTTTTTT
TRBJ2-3 | few | NA | TRBV20-1 | CSATSPALNTDTQYF | TGCAGTGCCACTTCCCCCGCCCTCAACACAGATACGCAGTATTTT
TRBJ2-5 | few | TRBD1 | TRBV24-1 | CATSDTGTGIKTQYF | TGTGCCACCAGTGACACCGGGACAGGGATAAAGACCCAGTACTTC
TRBJ2-5 | NA | NA | TRBV7-7 | CASSLAGRQETQYF | TGTGCTAGCAGCTTAGCCGGTAGGCAAGAGACCCAGTACTTC
TRBJ2-7 | few | TRBD2 | TRBV7-2 | CASSLQSGRARSEQYF | TGTGCCAGCAGCCTCCAGAGCGGGAGGGCCCGATCCGAGCAGTACTTC
TRBJ2-3 | NA | TRBD2 | TRBV24-1 | CATSDLTSGDKDTQYF | TGTGCCACCAGTGATTTGACTAGCGGGGACAAAGATACGCAGTATTTT
TRBJ2-2 | many | NA | TRBV7-8 | CASSRRGGLNTGELFF | TGTGCCAGCAGCCGACGGGGCGGGCTGAACACCGGGGAGCTGTTTTTT
TRBJ1-2 | few | TRBD1 | TRBV5-6 | CASTLGTGDYGYTF | TGTGCCAGCACCCTAGGGACAGGGGACTATGGCTACACCTTC
TRBJ2-2 | NA | NA | TRBV6-1 | CVSSEVPGLHTGELFF | TGTGTCAGCAGTGAAGTCCCGGGACTCCACACCGGGGAGCTGTTTTTT
TRBJ2-1 | few | TRBD2 | TRBV10-2 | CASSDRRGSRNEQFF | TGCGCCAGCAGTGATCGGCGCGGGAGTAGAAATGAGCAGTTCTTC
TRBJ2-1 | many | NA | TRBV20-1 | CSARDRGTYNEQFF | TGCAGTGCTAGAGACAGGGGCACCTACAATGAGCAGTTCTTC
TRBJ2-1 | NA | TRBD2 | TRBV15 | CATSRITSEGEQFF | TGTGCCACCAGCAGGATCACTAGCGAAGGGGAGCAGTTCTTC
TRBJ2-7 | many | TRBD2 | TRBV7-9 | CASSPRTSNEQYF | TGTGCCAGCAGCCCCAGGACTAGCAACGAGCAGTACTTC
TRBJ2-7 | many | TRBD1 | TRBV5-1 | CASSSGQVTTYEQYF | TGCGCCAGCAGCTCCGGACAGGTAACTACCTACGAGCAGTACTTC
TRBJ2-7 | many | NA | TRBV6-5 | CASSYSITDYEQYF | TGTGCCAGCAGTTACTCGATCACGGACTACGAGCAGTACTTC
TRBJ1-5 | many | NA | TRBV20-1 | CSARLRDRYNQPQHF | TGCAGTGCTAGACTCCGCGACAGATACAATCAGCCCCAGCATTTT
TRBJ1-2 | many | NA | TRBV4-3 | CASSQDSSNYGYTF | TGCGCCAGCAGCCAAGATTCCAGTAACTATGGCTACACCTTC
TRBJ1-2 | few | NA | TRBV7-2 | CASSLESGRHYGYTF | TGTGCCAGCAGCTTGGAATCAGGGAGGCACTATGGCTACACCTTC
TRBJ2-5 | many | NA | TRBV4-2 | CASSPGTVQETQYF | TGTGCCAGCAGCCCCGGGACGGTACAAGAGACCCAGTACTTC
TRBJ2-1 | NA | TRBD1 | TRBV7-3 | CASSSGTGRGYNEQFF | TGTGCCAGCAGCTCGGGGACAGGGAGGGGTTACAATGAGCAGTTCTTC
TRBJ1-6 | NA | NA | TRBV9 | CASSPQGSGPLHF | TGTGCCAGCAGCCCACAGGGCTCGGGCCCCCTCCACTTT
TRBJ2-5 | NA | NA | TRBV7-8 | CASSFGVGVKTQYF | TGTGCCAGCAGCTTCGGGGTCGGCGTGAAGACCCAGTACTTC
TRBJ2-1 | NA | NA | TRBV12-3/TRBV12-4 | CASSFPGHSYNEQFF | TGTGCCAGCAGTTTTCCGGGACATTCCTACAATGAGCAGTTCTTC
TRBJ2-1 | few | TRBD2 | TRBV29-1 | CSVESSLAGVGSYNEQFF | TGCAGCGTTGAGTCTTCGCTAGCGGGAGTAGGATCCTACAATGAGCAGTTCTTC
TRBJ1-1 | NA | TRBD1 | TRBV20-1 | CSAAGQEKTLNTEAFF | TGCAGTGCTGCTGGACAGGAGAAGACGTTGAACACTGAAGCTTTCTTT
TRBJ2-3 | many | NA | TRBV29-1 | CSVLRGGGLTTQYF | TGCAGCGTTCTTAGGGGTGGCGGGCTGACTACGCAGTATTTT
TRBJ1-6 | many | TRBD1 | TRBV27 | CASSYIQGVNSPLHF | TGTGCCAGCAGTTACATACAGGGGGTAAACTCACCCCTCCACTTT